This T cell receptor (beta chain) originates from a study of molecular identifiers for immune sequencing clone quantification. Regarding the study as a whole: In a background of around 920,000 naive cells, spiked Jurkat TCR RNA from one cell was reportedly detectable.

A single record per CDR3 protein comes from TCRdb applying MiXCR to the PCR reads. The data hold under 650,000 distinct CDR3 sequences, with approximately 20% observed a single time. With V trimmed by 4 bases and J by 1 base, 7 bases remained unmatched. CDR3 length equals 15 residues. The germline V gene encodes CDR1 LGHNA and CDR2 YNFKEQ. With RNA at 10%, 30% or 50%, naive CD8 libraries came from approximately 20,000 to 1,000,000 sorted cells. This clonotype was recorded at least ten times. What it recognizes is unknown. The TCR sequence derives from a human donor in good health. Some libraries in this study had Jurkat cell RNA spiked in. Sequenced: naive CD8+ T cells from blood, with Jurkat cell RNA spiked in. Regarding subset: FACS-sorted CD8+CD4-CCR7+CD45RA+ naive T cells. This chain connects TRBV4-2 to TRBJ2-7, with 7 positions matching TRBD2. As DNA, the CDR3 is TGTGCCAGCAGCCCAGTGGGCGGGGGATCCTACGAGCAGTACTTC. Residues: CASSPVGGGSYEQYF.